Shown below are 25 T cell receptor beta chains from a single sample sequenced in a study of shared clonotypes between healthy human individuals. The data were produced by immunoSEQ multiplex PCR, yet TCRdb's version contains in-frame clones alone and is incomplete. The table lists just over 2,000,000 clones, 85% to 95% of them singletons. Sequenced: naive CD4+ T cells sorted from blood. Subset reported: CD45RA+ positively selected. The receptors originated from a man aged 18 to 30 in good health.

This clone was found once. This chain links TRBV7-2 with TRBJ2-7; TRBD2 matches at 8 bases. Trimming cost V 7 bases and J 0 bases; bases outside gene matches: 5. Germline CDR1 SGHTA, CDR2 FQGNSA. CDR3 length: 14 residues. CDR3: CASTPGGSSYEQYF. The CDR3 coding sequence is TGTGCCAGCACCCCGGGGGGGAGCTCCTACGAGCAGTACTTC.

The chain combines TRBV28 with TRBJ2-2; TRBD2 matches at 9 bases. V gave up 6 bases and J gave up 5 bases; unmatched junction bases: 1. Per germline, CDR1 MDHEN and CDR2 SYDVKM. The CDR3 spans 13 residues. The CDR3 is CASRRGGTGELFF. DNA for the CDR3: TGTGCCAGCAGGCGGGGGGGTACCGGGGAGCTGTTTTTT.

V usage is TRBV5-1 and J usage is TRBJ1-1; no definite D call. The CDR3 is 14 residues long. Trimming stripped 0 bases from V and 2 bases from J, with 8 bases between. Germline assignment: CDR1 SGHRS and CDR2 YFSETQ. The CDR3 spells CASSLEKGNTEAFF. The CDR3 bases are TGCGCCAGCAGCTTGGAGAAGGGAAACACTGAAGCTTTCTTT.

J is TRBJ1-1 and V is TRBV6-1, with D possibly matching TRBD1 (5 bases). Trimming shortened V by 2 bases and J by 4 bases, and 14 bases separated the two germline ends. CDR3 size: 15 residues. The germline CDR1 and CDR2 sequences are MNHNS and SASEGT. CDR3 region: CASSEFYRGGTEAFF. The CDR3 nucleotides read TGTGCCAGCAGTGAATTTTATCGGGGCGGCACTGAAGCTTTCTTT.

This clone was counted once. Other DNA sequences of this sample code for an identical CDR3. This chain uses TRBV18 with TRBJ2-7; no clear D gene. Trimming left V 3 bases short and J 1 base short, with 7 bases between. The CDR3 is made up of 13 amino acids. Germline loops: CDR1 KGHSH, CDR2 LQKENI. The CDR3: CASSPPTSYEQYF. Here the CDR3 DNA reads TGTGCCAGCTCACCTCCGACGTCCTACGAGCAGTACTTC. The full variable domain, its missing parts supplied by reference TRBV18 and TRBJ2-7, is NAGVMQNPRHLVRRRGQEARLRCSPMKGHSHVYWYRQLPEEGLKFMVYLQKENIIDESGMPKERFSAEFPKEGPSILRIQQVVRGDSAAYFCASSPPTSYEQYFGPGTRLTVT.

The gene calls are TRBV18 and TRBJ1-4; D is unclear. This CDR3 has 14 amino acids. V gave up 0 bases and J gave up 7 bases, with 9 bases separating them. The germline V gene encodes CDR1 KGHSH and CDR2 LQKENI. The CDR3 spells CASSPPNRSEKLFF. The CDR3 DNA reads as TGTGCCAGCTCACCACCGAATAGGAGTGAAAAACTGTTTTTT.

The genes are TRBV27 and TRBJ1-6, with a possible D match to TRBD1 (6 bases). Germline CDR1 and CDR2: MNHEY and SMNVEV (reference sequence). V lost 10 bases, J lost 11 bases, and 15 bases lay in between. CDR3 length: 12 amino acids. The CDR3 DNA sequence: TGTGCCACCTTCCTCAGGGGTCCACCCCTCCACTTT. Protein: CATFLRGPPLHF.

The CDR3 region has the DNA TGTGCCAGCAGTGGCAGCGGGGGGACCACAGATACGCAGTATTTT. Translating gives CASSGSGGTTDTQYF. The chain recombines TRBV25-1 with TRBJ2-3; TRBD2 matches 9 bases. CDR3 length: 15 amino acids. Germline CDR1 and CDR2: MGHDK and SYGVNS. Trimming at V came to 4 bases and at J to 2 bases, leaving 4 bases not matched to a gene.

This chain links TRBV14 with TRBJ1-2; the D gene is possibly TRBD1 (5 bases). The length of the CDR3 is 13 residues. Germline V CDR1 and CDR2: SGHDN, FVKESK. With 3 bases removed from V and 8 bases from J, the gap between germline ends came to 13 bases. CDR3 in DNA: TGTGCCAGCAGCCAGCCCGGGACTTACGGCTACACCTTC. Translation gives CASSQPGTYGYTF.

The rearrangement uses TRBV6-6 and TRBJ2-1; 10 bases line up with TRBD2. The germline V gene has CDR1 MNHNY and CDR2 SVGAGI (reference sequence). The CDR3 is 16 residues long. V dropped 6 bases and J dropped 1; count of bases not matched to a gene: 6. The CDR3 DNA reads TGTGCCAGCAGCCCACCGGGACTAGCGTCCTACAATGAGCAGTTCTTC. Protein: CASSPPGLASYNEQFF.

The chain's CDR3 is CASSQGQGATYEQYF. The CDR3 DNA reads as TGTGCCAGCAGCCAGGGACAGGGGGCAACCTACGAGCAGTACTTC. The chain recombines TRBV11-2 with TRBJ2-7, with 12 bases matching TRBD1. The junction had 4 bases not matched to a gene; V was cut back by 5 bases and J by 2 bases. The CDR3 is 15 amino acids. Germline V lookup: CDR1 SGHAT, CDR2 FQNNGV.

This rearrangement joins TRBV11-2 to TRBJ2-3; possibly TRBD2 for D (6 bases). The CDR3 totals 19 residues. Germline V lookup: CDR1 SGHAT, CDR2 FQNNGV. Trimming took off 1 base at V and 6 bases at J, with 26 bases between the two ends. DNA of the CDR3: TGTGCCAGCAGCTTAGGGACACCGACTAGGCCGTCTGCGACCGATACGCAGTATTTT. Translated, it gives CASSLGTPTRPSATDTQYF.

This sequence joins TRBV2 and TRBJ1-4; D call uncertain. The CDR3 is 13 amino acids. The germline V and J ends were trimmed by 3 bases and 4 bases, with 6 bases remaining between them. Germline CDR1 is SNHLY and CDR2 is FYNNEI. The CDR3 is CASSDRVNEKLFF. DNA of the CDR3: TGTGCCAGCAGTGATAGAGTTAATGAAAAACTGTTTTTT.

This clone was recorded once. The CDR3 nucleotides are TGTGCCAGTTTCCCCCAACTAGCGGGAGTACACGAGCAGTACTTC. This encodes CASFPQLAGVHEQYF. V gene TRBV6-1 combines with J gene TRBJ2-7, with 11 positions matching TRBD2. V trimming: 9 bases; J trimming: 5 bases; junction bases outside the gene matches: 12. Germline V gene sequence: CDR1 MNHNS, CDR2 SASEGT. CDR3 length equals 15 residues.

The rearrangement joins TRBV7-2 to TRBJ2-1, with unresolved D. The germline V gene has CDR1 SGHTA and CDR2 FQGNSA. Between the trimmed V and J ends, which lost 1 base and 4 bases, there was a span of 8 bases. The CDR3 is 14 residues long. For the CDR3, the DNA is TGTGCCAGCAGCTTAGTGGGCCTATACAATGAGCAGTTCTTC. This encodes CASSLVGLYNEQFF.

This clone appeared once. The CDR3 loop is CASSLWGQGETNYGYTF. Here the CDR3 DNA reads TGCGCCAGCAGCTTGTGGGGACAGGGGGAGACTAACTATGGCTACACCTTC. The V call is TRBV5-1, the J call TRBJ1-2; the match to TRBD1 covers 11 bases. The CDR3 covers 17 residues. CDR1 and CDR2 (germline): SGHRS, YFSETQ. V was clipped by 1 base and J by 0 bases; unmatched bases: 5.

The chain has TRBV13 and TRBJ2-7; D remains unclear. The germline V gene has CDR1 PRHDT and CDR2 FYEKMQ (reference sequence). The germline V and J ends were trimmed by 3 bases and 0 bases, with 6 bases remaining between them. The CDR3 is 13 residues long. The chain's CDR3 is CASSFWNSYEQYF. CDR3 DNA sequence: TGTGCCAGCAGCTTTTGGAACTCCTACGAGCAGTACTTC.

A word on this clone: Other nucleotide sequences from this sample produce the same CDR3. CDR3 DNA sequence: TGTGCCAGCTCACCACCGGGGGCTAACTATGGCTACACCTTC. Its translation is CASSPPGANYGYTF. The V call is TRBV18, the J call TRBJ1-2; D might be TRBD1 (5 bases). Trimming shortened V by 0 bases and J by 0 bases, and 5 bases separated the two germline ends. This CDR3 spans 14 amino acids. CDR1 and CDR2 from the germline V gene are KGHSH and LQKENI.

This clone was seen a single time. This chain uses TRBV5-5 with TRBJ2-7, with 7 nucleotides matching TRBD1. The length of the CDR3 is 15 residues. The germline V gene has CDR1 SGHKS and CDR2 YYEKEE (reference sequence). J gave up 0 bases and V 4 bases, and 7 bases lay outside the gene matches. The chain's CDR3 is CASSLGQQSSYEQYF. Written as DNA, the CDR3 is TGTGCCAGCAGCCTGGGACAGCAAAGCTCCTACGAGCAGTACTTC.

This sequence joins TRBV4-1 and TRBJ2-1, with D perhaps TRBD2 (5 bases). The germline gives CDR1 MGHRA, CDR2 YSYEKL. CDR3 length: 17 amino acids. V was clipped by 0 bases and J by 4 bases, with 16 bases between them. The CDR3 sequence is CASSQEGLKDSYNEQFF. CDR3 nucleotides: TGCGCCAGCAGCCAAGAAGGTTTAAAGGACTCGTACAATGAGCAGTTCTTC.

V and J are TRBV5-4 and TRBJ2-1; 15 bases are a match to TRBD2. Trimming cost V 4 bases and J 5 bases; bases outside gene matches: 7. CDR1 is SGHNT and CDR2 is YYREEE in the germline V gene (reference sequence). CDR3 length equals 17 residues. Here the CDR3 reads CASSLGLAGGGHNEQFF. CDR3 bases: TGTGCCAGCAGCCTGGGACTAGCGGGGGGCGGGCACAATGAGCAGTTCTTC.

The chain carries TRBV10-2 and TRBJ2-7, with TRBD2 as a possible D gene (5 bases). CDR1 is WSHSY, CDR2 SAAADI, per germline. The CDR3 totals 17 residues. Between the trimmed V and J ends, which lost 3 bases and 2 bases, there was a span of 20 bases. The CDR3 DNA sequence: TGCGCCAGCAGTGATATTTTAGTACAGACTAAGGCCTACGAGCAGTACTTC. This codes for CASSDILVQTKAYEQYF.

This rearrangement joins TRBV5-1 to TRBJ1-6; D gene unclear. The ends were cut back, 5 bases at V and 5 bases at J, with 8 bases in the middle. The CDR3 covers 13 residues. CDR1 and CDR2 from the germline V gene are SGHRS and YFSETQ. The CDR3 DNA reads TGCGCCAGCAGAGGCGAGAATAATTCACCCCTCCACTTT. This sequence encodes CASRGENNSPLHF. The full variable domain, its missing parts supplied by reference TRBV5-1 and TRBJ1-6, is KAGVTQTPRYLIKTRGQQVTLSCSPISGHRSVSWYQQTPGQGLQFLFEYFSETQRNKGNFPGRFSGRQFSNSRSEMNVSTLELGDSALYLCASRGENNSPLHFGNGTRLTVT.

The DNA for the CDR3 is TGTGCCAGCAGCCAGACGTTACAGGGCGCCACTGAAGCTTTCTTT. This sequence encodes CASSQTLQGATEAFF. V gene TRBV5-4 combines with J gene TRBJ1-1, with D maybe TRBD1 (6 bases). Germline CDR1 reads SGHNT; CDR2 reads YYREEE (reference sequence). The CDR3 spans 15 residues. Trimming shortened V by 4 bases and J by 4 bases, and 17 bases separated the two germline ends.

The chain links TRBV6-5 to TRBJ2-2; 8 bases agree with TRBD1. CDR1 and CDR2 from the germline V gene are MNHEY and SVGAGI. This CDR3 contains 15 residues. The J segment lost 5 bases and the V segment lost 5 bases, leaving 7 bases of the junction unmatched. The CDR3 protein is CASSPRTGNTGELFF. The CDR3 DNA reads as TGTGCCAGCAGTCCGCGGACAGGGAATACCGGGGAGCTGTTTTTT.